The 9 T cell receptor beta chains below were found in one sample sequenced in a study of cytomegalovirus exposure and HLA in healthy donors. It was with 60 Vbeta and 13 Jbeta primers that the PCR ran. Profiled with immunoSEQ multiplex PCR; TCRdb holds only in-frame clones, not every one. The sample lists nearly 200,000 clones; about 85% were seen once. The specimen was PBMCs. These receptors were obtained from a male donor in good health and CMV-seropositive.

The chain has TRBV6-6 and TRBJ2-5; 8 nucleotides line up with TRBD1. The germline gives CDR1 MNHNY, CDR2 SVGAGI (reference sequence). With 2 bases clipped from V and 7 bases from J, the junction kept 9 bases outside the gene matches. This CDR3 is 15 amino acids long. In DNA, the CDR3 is TGTGCCAGCAGTTACGCGCCACAGGGGGAAGGGACCCAGTACTTC. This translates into CASSYAPQGEGTQYF.

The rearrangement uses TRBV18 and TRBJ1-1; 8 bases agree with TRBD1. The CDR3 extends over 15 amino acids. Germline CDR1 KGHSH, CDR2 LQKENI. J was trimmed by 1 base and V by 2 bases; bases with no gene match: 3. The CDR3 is CASSPVGQGNTEAFF. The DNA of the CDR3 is TGTGCCAGCTCACCAGTCGGACAGGGGAACACTGAAGCTTTCTTT.

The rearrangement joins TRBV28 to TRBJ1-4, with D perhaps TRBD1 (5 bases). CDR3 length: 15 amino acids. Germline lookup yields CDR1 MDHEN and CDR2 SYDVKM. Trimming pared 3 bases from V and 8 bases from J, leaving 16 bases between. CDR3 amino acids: CASSLLSGPPEKLFF. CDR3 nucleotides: TGTGCCAGCAGTTTGTTATCAGGGCCTCCCGAAAAACTGTTTTTT.

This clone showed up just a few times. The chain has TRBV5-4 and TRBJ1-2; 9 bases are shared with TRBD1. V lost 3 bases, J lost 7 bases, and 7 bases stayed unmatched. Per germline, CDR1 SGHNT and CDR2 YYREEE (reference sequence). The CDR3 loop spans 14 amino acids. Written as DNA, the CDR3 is TGTGCCAGCAGCTACGGGACAGGGATAAGTGGCTACACCTTC. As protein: CASSYGTGISGYTF.

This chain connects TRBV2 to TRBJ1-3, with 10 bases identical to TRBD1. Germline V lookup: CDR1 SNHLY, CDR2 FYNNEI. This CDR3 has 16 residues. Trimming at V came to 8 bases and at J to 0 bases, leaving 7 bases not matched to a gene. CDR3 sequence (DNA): TGTGCCAGCCAACTGACAGGGGGCTCCTCTGGAAACACCATATATTTT. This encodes CASQLTGGSSGNTIYF.

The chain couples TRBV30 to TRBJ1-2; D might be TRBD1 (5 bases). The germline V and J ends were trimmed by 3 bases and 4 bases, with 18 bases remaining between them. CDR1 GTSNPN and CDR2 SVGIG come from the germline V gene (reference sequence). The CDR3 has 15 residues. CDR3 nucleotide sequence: TGTGCCTGGAGGGATTCATCGGGACTCCTCTATGGCTACACCTTC. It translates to CAWRDSSGLLYGYTF.

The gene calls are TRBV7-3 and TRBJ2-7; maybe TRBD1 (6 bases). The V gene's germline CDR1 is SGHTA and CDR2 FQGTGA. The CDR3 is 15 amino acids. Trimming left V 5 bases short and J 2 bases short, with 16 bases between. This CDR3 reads CASSPYPRGPYEQYF. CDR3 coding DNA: TGTGCCAGCAGCCCTTACCCCAGGGGCCCCTACGAGCAGTACTTC.

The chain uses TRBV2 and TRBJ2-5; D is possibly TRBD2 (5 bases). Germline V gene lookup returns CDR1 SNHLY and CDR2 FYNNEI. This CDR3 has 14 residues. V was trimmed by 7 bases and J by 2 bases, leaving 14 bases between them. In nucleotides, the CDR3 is TGTGCCAGCAACGTCCGGGAAGTACAAGAGACCCAGTACTTC. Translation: CASNVREVQETQYF.

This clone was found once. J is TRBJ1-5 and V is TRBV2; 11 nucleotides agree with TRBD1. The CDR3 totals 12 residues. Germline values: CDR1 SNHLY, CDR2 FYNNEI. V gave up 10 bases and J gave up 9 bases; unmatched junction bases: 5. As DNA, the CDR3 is TGTGCCACGAGGACAGGGGGCGGGCCCCAGCATTTT. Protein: CATRTGGGPQHF.